This TCR beta chain was sequenced for a study of blood T cell repertoires in COVID-19. V was shortened by 8 bases and J by 2 bases, with 16 bases between the two germline ends. Germline CDR1 SNHLY, CDR2 FYNNEI. This CDR3 is 15 amino acids long. Produced via immunoSEQ multiplex PCR; TCRdb's table is partial and in-frame only. The sample shows under 200,000 clones, roughly 83% of them seen only once. The chain employs TRBV2 and TRBJ2-1; D is perhaps TRBD2 (6 bases). The sequencing input was PBMCs or T cells enriched from blood (not recorded which). This TCR was sampled from a woman aged 50 to 65 who had recovered from COVID-19. CDR3 sequence: CASPLAGGPYNEQFF. The CDR3 DNA is TGTGCCAGCCCGCTCGCCGGGGGACCCTACAATGAGCAGTTCTTC.